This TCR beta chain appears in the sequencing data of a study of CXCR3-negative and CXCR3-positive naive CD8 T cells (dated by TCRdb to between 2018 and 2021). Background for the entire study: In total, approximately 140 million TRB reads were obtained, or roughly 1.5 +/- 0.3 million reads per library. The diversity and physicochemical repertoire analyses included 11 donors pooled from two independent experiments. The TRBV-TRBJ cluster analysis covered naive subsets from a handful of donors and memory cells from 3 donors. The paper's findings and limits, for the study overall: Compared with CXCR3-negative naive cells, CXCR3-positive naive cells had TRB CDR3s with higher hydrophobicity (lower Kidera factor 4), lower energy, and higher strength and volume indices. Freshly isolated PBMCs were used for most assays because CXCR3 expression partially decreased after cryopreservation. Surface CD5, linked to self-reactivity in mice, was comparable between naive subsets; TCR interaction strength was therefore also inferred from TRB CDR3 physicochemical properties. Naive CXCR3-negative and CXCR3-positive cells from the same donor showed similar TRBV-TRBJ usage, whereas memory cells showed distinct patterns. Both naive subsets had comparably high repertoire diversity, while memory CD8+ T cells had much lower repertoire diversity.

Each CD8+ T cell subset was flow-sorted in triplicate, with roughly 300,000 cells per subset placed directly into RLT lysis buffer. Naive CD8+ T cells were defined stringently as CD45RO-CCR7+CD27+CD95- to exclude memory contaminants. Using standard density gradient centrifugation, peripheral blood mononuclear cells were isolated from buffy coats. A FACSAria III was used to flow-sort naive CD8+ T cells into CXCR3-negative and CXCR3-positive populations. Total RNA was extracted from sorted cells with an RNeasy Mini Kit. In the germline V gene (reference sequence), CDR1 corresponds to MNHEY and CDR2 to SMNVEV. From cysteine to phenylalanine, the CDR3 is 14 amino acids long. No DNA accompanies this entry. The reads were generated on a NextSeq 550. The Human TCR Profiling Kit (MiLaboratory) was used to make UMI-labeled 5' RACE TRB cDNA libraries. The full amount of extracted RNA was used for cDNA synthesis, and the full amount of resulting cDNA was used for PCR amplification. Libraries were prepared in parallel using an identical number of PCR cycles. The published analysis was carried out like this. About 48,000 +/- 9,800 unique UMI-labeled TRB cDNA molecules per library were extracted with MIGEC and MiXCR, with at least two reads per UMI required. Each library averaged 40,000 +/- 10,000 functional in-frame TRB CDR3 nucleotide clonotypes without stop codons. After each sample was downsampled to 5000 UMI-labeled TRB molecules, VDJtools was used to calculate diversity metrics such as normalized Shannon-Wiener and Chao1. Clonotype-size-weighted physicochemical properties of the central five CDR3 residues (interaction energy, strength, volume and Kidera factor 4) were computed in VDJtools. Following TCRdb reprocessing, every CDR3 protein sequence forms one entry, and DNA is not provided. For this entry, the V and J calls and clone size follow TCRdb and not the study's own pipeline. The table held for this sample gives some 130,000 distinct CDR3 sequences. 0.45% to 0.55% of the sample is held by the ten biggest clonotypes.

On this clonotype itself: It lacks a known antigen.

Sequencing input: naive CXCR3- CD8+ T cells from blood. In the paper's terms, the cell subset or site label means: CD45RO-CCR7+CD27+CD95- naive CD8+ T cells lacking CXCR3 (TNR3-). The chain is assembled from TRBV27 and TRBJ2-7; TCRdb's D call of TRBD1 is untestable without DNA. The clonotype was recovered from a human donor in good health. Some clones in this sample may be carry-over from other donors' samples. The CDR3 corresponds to CASREGALSYEQYF.